Reported below is one T cell receptor beta chain. Its antigen is undetermined. Treatment noted: 19 received Ad26.COV2.S at low or high dose, single or two shots; several received placebo; per-sample allocation not given. Collection of the samples took place on day 63 after the first injection of vaccine or placebo. There are 14 residues in the CDR3. Germline V gene data show CDR1 as SGHRS and CDR2 as YFSETQ. Germline trimming cut 3 bases from V and 1 base from J; bases unmatched to any gene: 4. This sample was taken from a study of Ad26.COV2.S vaccination and SARS-CoV-2 variants. Study in general: Ad26.COV2.S given intramuscularly, once or twice 56 days apart.

Generated by immunoSEQ multiplex PCR, the TCRdb table keeps only in-frame clones and is missing some. The table shows 300,000 to 350,000 clones, with 70% to 90% occurring only once. Findings of the study overall: Vaccine recipients had higher spike-specific TCR breadth than placebo recipients.

This chain links TRBV5-1 with TRBJ2-7; 7 bases match TRBD1. The specimen comprised peripheral blood, sampled in a trial of Ad26.COV2.S vaccine versus placebo. The receptor was derived from a person aged 18-60 years who received the Ad26.COV2.S COVID-19 vaccine or a placebo. CDR3 sequence: CASSSQGPSYEQYF. CDR3 coding DNA: TGCGCCAGCAGCTCACAGGGGCCTTCCTACGAGCAGTACTTC.